The entry below gives a single T cell receptor beta chain sequence along with its context. Its specificity is not known. These data originate in a study of T-cell memory formation after mild COVID-19. General study results and limits: Day 37-peaking second-wave clones had unconfirmed SARS-CoV-2 specificity. Some SARS-CoV-2-responding clones were already detected in memory before infection. Contracting clones localized mainly to CM and EM when CD4+ and mainly to EMRA when CD8+.

TCRdb reprocessed the 5' RACE reads via MiXCR and lists one record per CDR3 protein. The table shows about 340,000 distinct CDR3 sequences, with under 25% occurring only once. Germline V lookup: CDR1 SGDLS, CDR2 YYNGEE. This CDR3 is built from 14 residues. V dropped 2 bases and J dropped 6 bases, with 11 bases sitting between them. The chain recombines TRBV9 with TRBJ2-2; D may be TRBD2 (5 bases). The sample taken for sequencing was PBMCs or a T cell subset sorted from them (not recorded which). The clonotype comes from an adult woman who had mild COVID-19 (a few samples of this study predate the infection). Cell type and time point are not known. The CDR3 region is CASSVGEGSGELFF. The CDR3 coding sequence is TGTGCCAGCAGCGTGGGAGAAGGGTCCGGGGAGCTGTTTTTT.